This T cell receptor (beta chain) was observed in a study of human thymus T cells. The thymus tissue came from resections taken during corrective heart surgery. It was healthy Finnish infants having corrective surgery for congenital heart defects who were the donors. Study observations and caveats: A high degree of thymic repertoire overlap among unrelated individuals was reported in related research.

On this clone: Its target is unknown.

The CDR3 is 15 amino acids. Trimming took off 0 bases at V and 8 bases at J, with 17 bases between the two ends. Germline V gene lookup returns CDR1 SGHRS and CDR2 YFSETQ. The protocol was immunoSEQ multiplex PCR, while the TCRdb copy is restricted to in-frame clones and leaves out a portion. The repertoire holds about 78,000 clones, with roughly 96% as singletons. The chain combines TRBV5-1 with TRBJ1-1; maybe TRBD1 (6 bases). The sequence was obtained from a boy in the first two years of life with a congenital heart defect but otherwise immunologically healthy. Material: thymus tissue. In DNA, the CDR3 is TGCGCCAGCAGCTTGGCCGGTGGACAGCCCAAAGAAGCTTTCTTT. Translation gives CASSLAGGQPKEAFF.